This TCR beta chain was sequenced during a study of blood T cell repertoires in COVID-19. Study-level background: T cells, B-cell-depleted T cells, or PBMCs supplied cDNA or gDNA.

CDR3 length: 12 amino acids. Germline V gene data show CDR1 as SGHRS and CDR2 as YFSETQ. V lost 4 bases and J 6 bases, leaving 10 bases between the germline ends. Measured with immunoSEQ multiplex PCR; TCRdb has only the in-frame clones, and not every one. The data contain 30,000 to 40,000 clones, less than 90% of them singletons. A single count supports this clone. Seattle-derived patients entered the study during active infection and were followed longitudinally. The chain employs TRBV5-1 and TRBJ1-1; D might be TRBD1 (5 bases). The sequenced sample was peripheral blood. The sequence was obtained from a man between 60 and 75 years old with COVID-19, enrolled during active disease. CDR3 DNA sequence: TGCGCCAGCAGCCAGGGATACCCTGAAGCTTTCTTT. This translates into CASSQGYPEAFF.